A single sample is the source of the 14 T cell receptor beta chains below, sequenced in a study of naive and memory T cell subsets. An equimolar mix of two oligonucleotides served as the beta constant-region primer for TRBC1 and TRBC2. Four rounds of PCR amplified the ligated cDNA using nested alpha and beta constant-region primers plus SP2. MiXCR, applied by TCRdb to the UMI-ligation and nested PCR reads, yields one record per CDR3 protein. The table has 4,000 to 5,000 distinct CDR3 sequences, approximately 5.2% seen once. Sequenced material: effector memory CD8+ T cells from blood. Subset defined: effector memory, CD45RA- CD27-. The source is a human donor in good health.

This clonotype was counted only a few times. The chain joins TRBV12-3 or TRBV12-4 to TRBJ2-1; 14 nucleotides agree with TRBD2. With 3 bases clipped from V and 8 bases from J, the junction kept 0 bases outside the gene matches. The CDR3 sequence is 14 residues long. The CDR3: CASSLGLAGDEQFF. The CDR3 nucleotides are TGTGCCAGCAGTTTGGGACTAGCGGGAGATGAGCAGTTCTTC.

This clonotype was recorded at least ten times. The CDR3 DNA follows: TGCAGTGCTAGATGGCTAGCGGGAGATCACAATGAGCAGTTCTTC. Its translation: CSARWLAGDHNEQFF. The chain is built from TRBV20-1 and TRBJ2-1; TRBD2 agrees at 10 bases. Germline lookup yields CDR1 DFQATT and CDR2 SNEGSKA (reference sequence). The junction had 6 bases not matched to a gene; V was cut back by 2 bases and J by 5 bases. CDR3 size: 15 residues.

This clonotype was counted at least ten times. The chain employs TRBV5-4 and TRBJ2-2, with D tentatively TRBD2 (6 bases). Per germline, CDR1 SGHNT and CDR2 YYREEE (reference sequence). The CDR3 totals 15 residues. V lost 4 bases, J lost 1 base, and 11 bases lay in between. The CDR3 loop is CASSRSGLNTGELFF. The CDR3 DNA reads TGTGCCAGCAGCCGGTCGGGACTGAACACCGGGGAGCTGTTTTTT.

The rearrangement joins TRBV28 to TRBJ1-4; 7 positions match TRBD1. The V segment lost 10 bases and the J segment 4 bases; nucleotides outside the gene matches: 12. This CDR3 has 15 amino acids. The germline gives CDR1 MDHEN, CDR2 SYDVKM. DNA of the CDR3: TGTGCCACCAGATCGGAGGACAGGCATAATGAAAAACTGTTTTTT. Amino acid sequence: CATRSEDRHNEKLFF.

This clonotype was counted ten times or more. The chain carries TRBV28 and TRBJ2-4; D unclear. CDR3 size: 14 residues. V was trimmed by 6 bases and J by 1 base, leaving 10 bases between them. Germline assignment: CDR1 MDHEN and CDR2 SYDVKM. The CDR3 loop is CASSPLGAKNIQYF. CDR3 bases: TGTGCCAGCAGCCCGCTAGGGGCCAAAAACATTCAGTACTTC.

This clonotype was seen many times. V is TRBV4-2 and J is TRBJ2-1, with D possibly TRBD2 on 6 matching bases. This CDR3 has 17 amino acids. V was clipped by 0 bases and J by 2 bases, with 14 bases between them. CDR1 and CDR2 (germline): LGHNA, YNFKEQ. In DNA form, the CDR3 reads TGTGCCAGCAGCCAAGATCAGTCGGGAGCGGCCTACAATGAGCAGTTCTTC. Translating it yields CASSQDQSGAAYNEQFF.

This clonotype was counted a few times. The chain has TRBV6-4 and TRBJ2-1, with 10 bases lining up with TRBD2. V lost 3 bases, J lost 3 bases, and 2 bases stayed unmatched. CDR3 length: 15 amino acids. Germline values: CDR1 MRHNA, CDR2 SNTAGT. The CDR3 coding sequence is TGTGCCAGCAGTGAGGCTAGCGGGAGCTACAATGAGCAGTTCTTC. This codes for CASSEASGSYNEQFF.

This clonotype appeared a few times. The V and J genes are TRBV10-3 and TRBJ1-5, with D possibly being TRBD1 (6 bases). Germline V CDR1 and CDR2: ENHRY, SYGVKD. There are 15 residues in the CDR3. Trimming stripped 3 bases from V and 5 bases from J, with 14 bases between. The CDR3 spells CAISEGDTTYQPQHF. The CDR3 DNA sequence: TGTGCCATCAGTGAAGGGGACACCACATATCAGCCCCAGCATTTT.

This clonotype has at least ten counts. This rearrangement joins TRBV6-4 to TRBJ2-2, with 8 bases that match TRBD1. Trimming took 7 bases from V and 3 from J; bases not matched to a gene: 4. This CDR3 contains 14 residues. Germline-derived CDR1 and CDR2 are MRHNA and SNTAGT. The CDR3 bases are TGTGCCAGCACCCCGGACAGGGACACCGGGGAGCTGTTTTTT. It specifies CASTPDRDTGELFF.

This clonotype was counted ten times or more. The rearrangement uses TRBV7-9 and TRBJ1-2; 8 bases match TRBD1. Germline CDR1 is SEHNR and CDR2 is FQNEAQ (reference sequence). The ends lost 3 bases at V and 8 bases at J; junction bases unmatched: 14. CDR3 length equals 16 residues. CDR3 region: CASSFAGDKDRGGYTF. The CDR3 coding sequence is TGTGCCAGCAGCTTTGCCGGAGATAAAGACAGGGGAGGCTACACCTTC.

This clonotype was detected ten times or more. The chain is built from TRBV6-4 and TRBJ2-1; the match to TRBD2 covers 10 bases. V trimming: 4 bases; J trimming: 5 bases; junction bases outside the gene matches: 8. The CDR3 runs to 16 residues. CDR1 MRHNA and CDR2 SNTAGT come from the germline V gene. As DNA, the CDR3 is TGTGCCAGCAGTGTAGACCCGGGACTAGCGAACAATGAGCAGTTCTTC. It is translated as CASSVDPGLANNEQFF.

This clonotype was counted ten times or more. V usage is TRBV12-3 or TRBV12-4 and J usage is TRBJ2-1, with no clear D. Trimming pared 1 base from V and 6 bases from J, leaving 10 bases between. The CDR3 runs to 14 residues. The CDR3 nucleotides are TGTGCCAGCAGTTTAGGGGCTAGTGGCAATGAGCAGTTCTTC. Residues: CASSLGASGNEQFF.

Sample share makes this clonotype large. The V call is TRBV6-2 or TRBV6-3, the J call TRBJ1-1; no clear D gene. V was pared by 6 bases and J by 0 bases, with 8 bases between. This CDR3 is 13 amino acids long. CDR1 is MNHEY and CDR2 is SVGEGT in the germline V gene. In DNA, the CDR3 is TGTGCCAGCAGAGGCTCCATGAACACTGAAGCTTTCTTT. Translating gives CASRGSMNTEAFF.

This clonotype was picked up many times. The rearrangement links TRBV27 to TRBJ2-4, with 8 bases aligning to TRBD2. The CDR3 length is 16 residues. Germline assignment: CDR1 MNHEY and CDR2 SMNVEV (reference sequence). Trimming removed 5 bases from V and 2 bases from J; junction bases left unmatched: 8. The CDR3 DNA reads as TGTGCCAGCAGTGTCGGGGGGGGCGCATCCAAAAACATTCAGTACTTC. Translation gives CASSVGGGASKNIQYF.